The TCR beta chain under discussion was sequenced for a study of T cells in Graves' hyperthyroidism and ophthalmopathy. There are 12 residues in the CDR3. The J segment lost 5 bases and the V segment lost 6 bases, leaving 6 bases of the junction unmatched. Germline-derived CDR1 and CDR2 are DFQATT and SNEGSKA (reference sequence). The study excluded patients with uncontrolled infection, other autoimmune disease, pregnancy or lactation. RNA transcripts provided the source from which TCR beta CDR3 regions were amplified. RT-PCR in the first round (using the HTBI primer set) targeted the TCR CDR3. TCRdb called the multiplex PCR reads again in MiXCR, with one record for every CDR3 protein. The sample includes fewer than 700,000 distinct CDR3 sequences, 15% to 20% of them seen just once. This clonotype has a handful of counts.

The source of this sequence is a woman aged 18-35 years with Graves' ophthalmopathy. The chain is built from TRBV20-1 and TRBJ2-7; 8 bases are shared with TRBD2. Input material: blood. DNA for the CDR3: TGCAGTGCGAAACTAGCGGCCAACGAGCAGTACTTC. Residues: CSAKLAANEQYF.